The 26 T cell receptor beta chains in this list originate from one sample, sequenced in a study of blood T cell repertoires in COVID-19. Only in-frame clones appear in the TCRdb table, and some are missing; sequencing was by immunoSEQ multiplex PCR. The data show under 300,000 clones, just over 90% seen once. Sequenced material: PBMCs or T cells enriched from blood (not recorded which). These receptors came from a middle-aged woman with acute COVID-19.

The genes are TRBV30 and TRBJ1-5; 8 nucleotides match TRBD1. From germline, CDR1 is GTSNPN and CDR2 SVGIG (reference sequence). The V gene end was trimmed by 1 base and the J gene end by 5 bases; junction bases not matched to a gene: 1. This CDR3 is built from 13 residues. The CDR3 DNA is TGTGCCTGGAGTGGACAGGGGTATCAGCCCCAGCATTTT. It specifies CAWSGQGYQPQHF.

J is TRBJ2-7 and V is TRBV28; D gene unclear. V was clipped by 3 bases and J by 6 bases, with 6 bases between them. This CDR3 has 11 amino acids. Germline CDR1 MDHEN, CDR2 SYDVKM. The CDR3 DNA reads TGTGCCAGCAGTTTGAAGAGCGAGCAGTACTTC. As protein: CASSLKSEQYF. The full variable domain, with the rest looked up from reference TRBV28 and TRBJ2-7, is DVKVTQSSRYLVKRTGEKVFLECVQDMDHENMFWYRQDPGLGLRLIYFSYDVKMKEKGDIPEGYSVSREKKERFSLILESASTNQTSMYLCASSLKSEQYFGPGTRLTVT.

This clone was detected only a few times. V usage is TRBV27 and J usage is TRBJ1-5, with D possibly TRBD1 on 6 matching bases. Deletions cut 1 base from V and 9 bases from J, with 13 bases between. Germline values: CDR1 MNHEY, CDR2 SMNVEV (reference sequence). This CDR3 has 14 amino acids. CDR3 in amino acids: CASSLYSPRGPQHF. Here the CDR3 DNA reads TGTGCCAGCAGTTTATATTCCCCCAGGGGGCCCCAGCATTTT.

In DNA form, the CDR3 reads TGCGCCAGCAGCTTGGAAGCCCTAGCCAAAAACATTCAGTACTTC. Translation gives CASSLEALAKNIQYF. V gene TRBV5-1 combines with J gene TRBJ2-4; D uncertain. The CDR3 is 15 residues long. V dropped 0 bases and J dropped 0 bases, with 7 bases sitting between them. Germline CDR1 and CDR2: SGHRS and YFSETQ.

The V call is TRBV6-5, the J call TRBJ2-1, with 7 nucleotides matching TRBD2. The CDR3 is 15 amino acids. Germline V gene sequence: CDR1 MNHEY, CDR2 SVGAGI. The junction had 13 bases not matched to a gene; V was cut back by 4 bases and J by 10 bases. Written as DNA, the CDR3 is TGTGCCAGCAGTTCATTTCGAGCGGGGAAAATGGAGCAGTTCTTC. Its translation is CASSSFRAGKMEQFF.

This chain joins TRBV7-6 and TRBJ1-4; D unclear. V gave up 1 base and J gave up 5 bases, with 11 bases separating them. The CDR3 loop spans 15 amino acids. Looked up from germline, CDR1 is SGHVS and CDR2 is FNYEAQ. CDR3 sequence reads: CASSLDAGPNEKLFF. DNA for the CDR3: TGTGCCAGCAGCTTAGACGCAGGTCCAAATGAAAAACTGTTTTTT.

V usage is TRBV5-1 and J usage is TRBJ2-5; TRBD1 matches at 10 bases. The CDR3 contains 15 residues. The trim removed 4 bases at V and 0 bases at J, leaving 3 bases unmatched. Per germline, CDR1 SGHRS and CDR2 YFSETQ. The CDR3 here is CASSGGQGYQETQYF. The CDR3 DNA is TGCGCCAGCAGCGGGGGACAGGGGTACCAAGAGACCCAGTACTTC.

The chain uses TRBV5-8 and TRBJ2-3, with D possibly matching TRBD2 (7 bases). There are 14 residues in the CDR3. Germline lookup yields CDR1 SGHTS and CDR2 YDEGEE. V lost 7 bases to trimming and J lost 8 bases, with 20 bases between them. CDR3 sequence: CASGTGRAHGTQYF. The CDR3 DNA reads TGTGCCAGCGGAACAGGGAGGGCTCATGGTACGCAGTATTTT.

The table lists this clone with a few counts. The V call is TRBV6-4, the J call TRBJ2-1; TRBD2 might be the D (5 bases). The CDR3 loop spans 12 amino acids. Trimming took 2 bases from V and 7 from J, leaving 6 bases between them. Germline CDR1 and CDR2: MRHNA and SNTAGT. CDR3 region: CASSDGGNEQFF. In DNA, the CDR3 is TGTGCCAGCAGTGACGGCGGGAATGAGCAGTTCTTC.

The chain has TRBV4-2 and TRBJ2-3, with 7 bases that match TRBD2. CDR3 size: 19 residues. Germline CDR1 is LGHNA and CDR2 is YNFKEQ. V trimming: 0 bases; J trimming: 1 base; junction bases outside the gene matches: 13. CDR3 in amino acids: CASSQDRASGYGGTDTQYF. CDR3 DNA sequence: TGTGCCAGCAGCCAAGATAGGGCTAGCGGCTATGGAGGCACAGATACGCAGTATTTT.

This clone was counted a few times. J is TRBJ1-2 and V is TRBV2, with a possible D match to TRBD1 (6 bases). The CDR3 is 20 residues long. Between the trimmed V and J ends, which lost 6 bases and 0 bases, there was a span of 29 bases. Germline CDR1 and CDR2: SNHLY and FYNNEI. CDR3 in DNA: TGTGCCAGCAGACAAGGAACAGGGTGGTTACGAAAAAAAACTAACTATGGCTACACCTTC. Translated: CASRQGTGWLRKKTNYGYTF.

The chain has TRBV6-6 and TRBJ2-2; 13 nucleotides line up with TRBD2. In germline, CDR1 is MNHNY, CDR2 SVGAGI (reference sequence). J was trimmed by 3 bases and V by 5 bases; bases with no gene match: 6. The CDR3 is 17 amino acids. CDR3 bases: TGTGCCAGCAGTCCAGGACTAGCGGGGGCCTACACCGGGGAGCTGTTTTTT. Its protein product is CASSPGLAGAYTGELFF.

Worth noting for this clone: Other DNA sequences from this sample encode an identical CDR3 as well. V and J are TRBV7-3 and TRBJ2-1, with 8 bases aligning to TRBD2. The CDR3 consists of 15 residues. Unmatched junction bases numbered 0, after V lost 0 bases and J lost 2 bases. Germline V gene lookup returns CDR1 SGHTA and CDR2 FQGTGA. The DNA of the CDR3 is TGTGCCAGCAGCTTAACTAGCGGGACCTACAATGAGCAGTTCTTC. Its protein is CASSLTSGTYNEQFF.

The chain recombines TRBV28 with TRBJ2-5; 9 bases align to TRBD2. The CDR3 is 15 residues long. The trim removed 4 bases at V and 1 base at J, leaving 4 bases unmatched. From germline, CDR1 is MDHEN and CDR2 SYDVKM. Here the CDR3 DNA reads TGTGCCAGCAGTTGGACAGCGGGGGGCCAAGAGACCCAGTACTTC. Protein sequence: CASSWTAGGQETQYF.

The chain combines TRBV7-9 with TRBJ1-4; TRBD1 is a possible D gene (6 bases). The length of the CDR3 is 15 residues. V was shortened by 5 bases and J by 4 bases, with 14 bases between the two germline ends. Germline loops: CDR1 SEHNR, CDR2 FQNEAQ (reference sequence). The CDR3 nucleotides are TGTGCCAGCAGCCAAGGGGACACCCGTAATGAAAAACTGTTTTTT. Translating gives CASSQGDTRNEKLFF.

The chain employs TRBV5-1 and TRBJ2-3; the match to TRBD2 covers 8 bases. In germline, CDR1 is SGHRS, CDR2 YFSETQ. V lost 1 base, J lost 7 bases, and 8 bases stayed unmatched. This CDR3 contains 15 residues. The chain's CDR3 is CASSLSVSGGNTQYF. CDR3 coding DNA: TGCGCCAGCAGCTTGTCGGTGTCGGGGGGGAATACGCAGTATTTT.

The chain recombines TRBV18 with TRBJ1-3, with 9 bases matching TRBD1. CDR1 is KGHSH, CDR2 LQKENI, per germline. The ends lost 9 bases at V and 4 bases at J; junction bases unmatched: 13. The CDR3 consists of 16 residues. CDR3 sequence reads: CASTGQGPISGNTIYF. As DNA, the CDR3 is TGTGCCAGTACCGGACAGGGGCCGATATCGGGAAACACCATATATTTT.

V is TRBV5-1 and J is TRBJ2-2; 16 nucleotides agree with TRBD2. V dropped 5 bases and J dropped 5; count of bases not matched to a gene: 12. The CDR3 runs 19 residues. The germline V gene has CDR1 SGHRS and CDR2 YFSETQ. The CDR3 spells CASRSGTSGGALWTGELFF. In DNA, the CDR3 is TGCGCCAGCAGATCCGGGACTAGCGGGGGGGCCTTGTGGACCGGGGAGCTGTTTTTT.

The chain joins TRBV2 to TRBJ2-1, with D maybe TRBD1 (5 bases). The CDR3 extends over 14 amino acids. CDR1 and CDR2 (germline): SNHLY, FYNNEI. Between the trimmed V and J ends, which lost 8 bases and 8 bases, there was a span of 19 bases. CDR3 coding DNA: TGTGCCAGCGGGATCGACAGAGCCCGGGATGAGCAGTTCTTC. Translated, it gives CASGIDRARDEQFF.

The rearrangement links TRBV2 to TRBJ2-4; 10 bases agree with TRBD2. V shed 5 bases, J shed 1 base, and the junction held 5 bases outside the gene matches. Germline CDR1 and CDR2: SNHLY and FYNNEI. This CDR3 contains 16 residues. In DNA form, the CDR3 reads TGTGCCAGCAGTCTAACTAGCGGGAAGGCCAAAAACATTCAGTACTTC. It specifies CASSLTSGKAKNIQYF.

The chain recombines TRBV28 with TRBJ1-2, with a weak D call TRBD1 (6 bases). The V end lost 7 bases, the J end lost 5 bases, and 17 bases lay between the germline ends. Germline values: CDR1 MDHEN, CDR2 SYDVKM. CDR3 length equals 14 residues. CDR3 nucleotide sequence: TGTGCCAGCAAGGGGGAGCTTCGGGCTTATGGCTACACCTTC. It encodes CASKGELRAYGYTF.

In DNA, the CDR3 is TGCGCCAGCAGCCAGGGCCCGAATGAAAAACTGTTTTTT. Encoded protein: CASSQGPNEKLFF. The chain recombines TRBV5-1 with TRBJ1-4; perhaps TRBD1 as D (5 bases). The germline V and J ends were trimmed by 4 bases and 5 bases, with 9 bases remaining between them. CDR1 is SGHRS, CDR2 YFSETQ, per germline. CDR3 length: 13 amino acids.

V usage is TRBV5-4 and J usage is TRBJ1-2; 8 bases line up with TRBD1. V was pared by 3 bases and J by 5 bases, with 9 bases of the junction left unmatched. The CDR3 is 15 amino acids. The germline V gene encodes CDR1 SGHNT and CDR2 YYREEE (reference sequence). The CDR3 protein is CASSSSGTGGYGYTF. The CDR3 region has the DNA TGTGCCAGCAGCTCTTCCGGGACAGGAGGGTATGGCTACACCTTC.

This chain joins TRBV18 and TRBJ1-1; tentative D call: TRBD1 (5 bases). V was shortened by 5 bases and J by 3 bases, with 13 bases between the two germline ends. CDR3 length: 14 amino acids. The V gene's germline CDR1 is KGHSH and CDR2 LQKENI. The CDR3 loop reads CASSFTGGDTEAFF. CDR3 sequence (DNA): TGTGCCAGCTCATTCACGGGGGGGGACACTGAAGCTTTCTTT.

Regarding this clone: The sample has other DNA sequences that encode this CDR3 too. The chain joins TRBV18 to TRBJ1-1; TRBD1 is a possible D gene (5 bases). CDR1 and CDR2 (germline): KGHSH, LQKENI. V lost 5 bases, J lost 1 base, and 8 bases lay in between. The CDR3 has 13 residues. Here the CDR3 DNA reads TGTGCCAGCTCAACAGACAGGAACACTGAAGCTTTCTTT. Its protein is CASSTDRNTEAFF. The full variable domain, with the rest looked up from reference TRBV18 and TRBJ1-1, is NAGVMQNPRHLVRRRGQEARLRCSPMKGHSHVYWYRQLPEEGLKFMVYLQKENIIDESGMPKERFSAEFPKEGPSILRIQQVVRGDSAAYFCASSTDRNTEAFFGQGTRLTVV.

J is TRBJ2-7 and V is TRBV11-1; D possibly corresponds to TRBD1 (6 bases). Germline assignment: CDR1 SGHAT and CDR2 FQDESV (reference sequence). The CDR3 contains 15 residues. Trimming pared 4 bases from V and 4 bases from J, leaving 17 bases between. The CDR3 sequence is CASSSTRTVLYEQYF. The CDR3 DNA is TGTGCCAGCAGCTCCACTCGGACAGTCCTGTACGAGCAGTACTTC.